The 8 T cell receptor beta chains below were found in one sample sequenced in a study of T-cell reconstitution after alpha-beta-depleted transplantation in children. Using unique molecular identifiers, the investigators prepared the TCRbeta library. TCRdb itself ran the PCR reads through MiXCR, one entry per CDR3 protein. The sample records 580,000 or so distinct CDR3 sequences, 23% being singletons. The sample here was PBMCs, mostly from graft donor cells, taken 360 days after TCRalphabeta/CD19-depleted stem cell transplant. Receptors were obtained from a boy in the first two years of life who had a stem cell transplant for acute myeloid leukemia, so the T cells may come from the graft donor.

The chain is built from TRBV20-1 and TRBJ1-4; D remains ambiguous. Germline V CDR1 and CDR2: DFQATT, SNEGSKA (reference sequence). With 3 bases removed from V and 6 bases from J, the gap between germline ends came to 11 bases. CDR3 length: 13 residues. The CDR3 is CSARKSLDEKLFF. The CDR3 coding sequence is TGCAGTGCTAGGAAGAGCCTTGATGAAAAACTGTTTTTT.

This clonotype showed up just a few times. The CDR3 DNA sequence: TGTGCCACCAGTGATGCAGCCGGGACTAGCGATGAGCAGTTCTTC. It codes for CATSDAAGTSDEQFF. The chain joins TRBV24-1 to TRBJ2-1; 10 bases line up with TRBD2. There are 15 residues in the CDR3. V shed 3 bases, J shed 8 bases, and the junction held 6 bases outside the gene matches. Germline-derived CDR1 and CDR2 are KGHDR and SFDVKD.

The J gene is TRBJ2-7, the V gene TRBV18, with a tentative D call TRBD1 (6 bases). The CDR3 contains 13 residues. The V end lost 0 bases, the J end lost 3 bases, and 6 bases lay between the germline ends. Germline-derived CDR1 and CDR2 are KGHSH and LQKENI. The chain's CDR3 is CASSPPDSYEQYF. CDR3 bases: TGTGCCAGCTCACCACCGGACAGCTACGAGCAGTACTTC.

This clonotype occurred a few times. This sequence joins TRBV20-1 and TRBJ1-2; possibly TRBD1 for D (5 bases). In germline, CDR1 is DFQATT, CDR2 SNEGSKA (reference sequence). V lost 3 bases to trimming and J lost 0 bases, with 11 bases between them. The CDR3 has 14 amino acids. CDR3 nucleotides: TGCAGTGCTAGCGAACCGACAGCTAACTATGGCTACACCTTC. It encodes CSASEPTANYGYTF.

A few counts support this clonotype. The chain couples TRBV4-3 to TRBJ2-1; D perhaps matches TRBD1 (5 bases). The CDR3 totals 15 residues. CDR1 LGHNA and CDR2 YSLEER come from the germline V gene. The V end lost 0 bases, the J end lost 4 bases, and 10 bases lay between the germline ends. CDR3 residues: CASSQDQGGYNEQFF. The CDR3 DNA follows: TGCGCCAGCAGCCAAGATCAGGGCGGATACAATGAGCAGTTCTTC.

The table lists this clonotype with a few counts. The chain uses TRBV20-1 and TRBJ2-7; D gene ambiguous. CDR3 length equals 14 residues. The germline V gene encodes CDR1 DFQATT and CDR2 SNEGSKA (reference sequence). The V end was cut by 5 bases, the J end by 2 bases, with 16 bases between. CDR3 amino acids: CSALLGNGTYEQYF. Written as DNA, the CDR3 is TGCAGTGCTCTACTGGGTAATGGGACCTACGAGCAGTACTTC.

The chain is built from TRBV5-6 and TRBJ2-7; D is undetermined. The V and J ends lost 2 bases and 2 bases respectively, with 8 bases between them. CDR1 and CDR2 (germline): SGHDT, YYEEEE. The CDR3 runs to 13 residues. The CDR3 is CASSFGFPYEQYF. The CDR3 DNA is TGTGCCAGCAGCTTCGGCTTCCCCTACGAGCAGTACTTC.

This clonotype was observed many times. The CDR3 sequence is CSAMFLGVGEQYF. DNA for the CDR3: TGCAGTGCTATGTTCCTAGGGGTCGGTGAGCAGTACTTC. The chain is built from TRBV20-1 and TRBJ2-7, with D maybe TRBD1 (5 bases). The length of the CDR3 is 13 residues. The V gene's germline CDR1 is DFQATT and CDR2 SNEGSKA (reference sequence). The V end lost 4 bases, the J end lost 7 bases, and 17 bases lay between the germline ends.